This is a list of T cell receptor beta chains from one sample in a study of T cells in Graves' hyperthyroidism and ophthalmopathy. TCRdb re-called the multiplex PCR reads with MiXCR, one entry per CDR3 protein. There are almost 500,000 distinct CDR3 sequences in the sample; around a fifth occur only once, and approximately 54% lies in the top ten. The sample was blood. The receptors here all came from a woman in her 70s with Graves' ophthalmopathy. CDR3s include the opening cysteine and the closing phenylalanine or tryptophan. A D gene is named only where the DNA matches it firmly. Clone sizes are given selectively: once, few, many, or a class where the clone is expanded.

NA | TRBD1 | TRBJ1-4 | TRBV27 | CASSFGTGVEKLFF | TGTGCCAGCAGTTTCGGGACAGGGGTTGAAAAACTGTTTTTT
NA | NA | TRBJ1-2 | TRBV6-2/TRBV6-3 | CAISGRGGKSYGYTF | TGTGCCATCTCGGGACGGGGAGGAAAAAGCTATGGCTACACCTTC
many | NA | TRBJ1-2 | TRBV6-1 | CASREDQKRNYGYTF | TGTGCCAGCAGAGAAGACCAAAAGAGAAACTATGGCTACACCTTC
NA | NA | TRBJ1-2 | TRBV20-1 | CSAPYGSRGYTF | TGCAGTGCTCCCTACGGCTCTCGGGGCTACACCTTC
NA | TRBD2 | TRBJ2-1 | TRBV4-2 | CASSQDRTSGNNEQFF | TGTGCCAGCAGCCAAGATAGAACTAGCGGGAACAATGAGCAGTTCTTC
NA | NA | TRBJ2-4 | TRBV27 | CASSLGQTIAKNIQYF | TGTGCCAGCAGTTTAGGACAGACTATAGCCAAAAACATTCAGTACTTC
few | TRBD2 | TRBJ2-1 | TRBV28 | CASSQSGRAYNEQFF | TGTGCCAGCAGTCAAAGCGGGAGGGCCTACAATGAGCAGTTCTTC
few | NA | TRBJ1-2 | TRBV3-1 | CASSQVLQGGYTF | TGTGCCAGCAGCCAAGTGTTGCAGGGTGGCTACACCTTC
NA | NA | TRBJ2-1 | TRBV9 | CASSVKGGYNEQFF | TGTGCCAGCAGCGTAAAGGGGGGCTACAATGAGCAGTTCTTC
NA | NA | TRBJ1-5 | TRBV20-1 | CSAKRTQGDQPQHF | TGCAGTGCCAAACGCACTCAGGGAGATCAGCCCCAGCATTTT
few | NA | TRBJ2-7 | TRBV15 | CATSRHKTDYEQYF | TGTGCCACCAGCAGACACAAGACAGACTACGAGCAGTACTTC
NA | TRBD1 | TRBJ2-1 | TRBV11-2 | CASSLVSWDRDNEQFF | TGTGCCAGCAGCTTAGTTTCTTGGGACAGGGACAATGAGCAGTTCTTC
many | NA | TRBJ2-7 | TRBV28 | CASSLSGTLGDIYEQYF | TGTGCCAGCAGTCTCTCCGGGACATTGGGGGATATATACGAGCAGTACTTC
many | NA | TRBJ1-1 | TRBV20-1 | CSARSPVNTEAFF | TGCAGTGCTAGATCCCCGGTTAACACTGAAGCTTTCTTT
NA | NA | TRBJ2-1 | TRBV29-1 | CSVVGAAYNEQFF | TGCAGCGTTGTGGGGGCGGCCTACAATGAGCAGTTCTTC
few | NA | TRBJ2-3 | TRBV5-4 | CASSRGGQTTDTQYF | TGTGCCAGCAGCCGCGGGGGACAGACTACAGATACGCAGTATTTT
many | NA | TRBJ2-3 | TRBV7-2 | CASSLGTRDTQYF | TGTGCCAGCAGCTTAGGGACGCGGGATACGCAGTATTTT
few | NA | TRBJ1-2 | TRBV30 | CAWRSQKNYGYTF | TGTGCCTGGAGGTCACAAAAGAACTATGGCTACACCTTC
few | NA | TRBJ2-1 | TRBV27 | CASSGTVSLEQFF | TGTGCCAGCAGCGGGACGGTGTCTTTAGAGCAGTTCTTC
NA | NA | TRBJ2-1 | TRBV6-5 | CASSYLGNNEQFF | TGTGCCAGCAGTTACTTGGGGAACAATGAGCAGTTCTTC
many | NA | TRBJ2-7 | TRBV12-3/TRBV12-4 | CASSLYNEQYF | TGTGCCAGCAGTCTCTACAACGAGCAGTACTTC
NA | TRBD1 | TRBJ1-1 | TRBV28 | CASSLGTGVTEAFF | TGTGCCAGCAGTTTAGGGACAGGGGTCACTGAAGCTTTCTTT
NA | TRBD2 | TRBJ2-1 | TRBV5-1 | CASSLSSGRGNEQFF | TGCGCCAGCAGCTTGTCTAGCGGGAGAGGGAATGAGCAGTTCTTC
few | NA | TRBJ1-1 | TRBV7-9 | CASSLSEHGEAFF | TGTGCCAGCAGCCTAAGTGAACATGGTGAAGCTTTCTTT
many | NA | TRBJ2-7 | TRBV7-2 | CASSYSTLEQYF | TGTGCCAGCAGCTACTCCACCTTGGAGCAGTACTTC
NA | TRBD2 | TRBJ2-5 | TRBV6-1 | CASTTLPGLAGAETQYF | TGTGCCAGCACCACTCTTCCGGGACTAGCGGGAGCGGAGACCCAGTACTTC
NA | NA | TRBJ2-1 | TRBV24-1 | CATSDVSRGDNEQFF | TGTGCCACCAGTGATGTCTCGAGGGGGGACAATGAGCAGTTCTTC
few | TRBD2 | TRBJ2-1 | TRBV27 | CASGPIAGVGEQFF | TGTGCCAGCGGTCCGATAGCGGGAGTCGGTGAGCAGTTCTTC
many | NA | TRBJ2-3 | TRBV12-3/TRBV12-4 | CASSLEGHDFSTDTQYF | TGTGCCAGCAGTTTAGAGGGGCACGACTTTAGCACAGATACGCAGTATTTT